A single sample gave rise to the 27 T cell receptor beta chains below, sequenced in a study of early T cells in non-severe SARS-CoV-2 infection. TCRdb re-derived calls from the 5' RACE reads in MiXCR, one entry per CDR3 protein. The table shows 50,000 to 65,000 distinct CDR3 sequences, with around 11% occurring only once. Source: whole blood, taken at baseline. Source of these receptors: an adult who was a healthcare worker with PCR-confirmed SARS-CoV-2 infection or an uninfected control (not recorded which).

The chain uses TRBV6-6 and TRBJ2-3, with D unresolved. This CDR3 is built from 12 residues. Germline CDR1 is MNHNY and CDR2 is SVGAGI (reference sequence). V lost 2 bases to trimming and J lost 4 bases, with 4 bases between them. The CDR3 coding sequence is TGTGCCAGCAGTTACATTTCAGATACGCAGTATTTT. Residues: CASSYISDTQYF.

V is TRBV10-2 and J is TRBJ2-7; 12 bases fit TRBD2. The CDR3 spans 18 residues. CDR1 WSHSY and CDR2 SAAADI come from the germline V gene. Trimming removed 6 bases from V and 1 base from J; junction bases left unmatched: 13. The CDR3 here is CASRGIGRGLAGSYEQYF. The CDR3 coding sequence is TGCGCCAGCAGGGGTATCGGACGAGGACTAGCGGGGTCCTACGAGCAGTACTTC.

This clonotype appeared a single time. A much larger clone sits a single nucleotide away, making a read error possible. The chain has TRBV7-2 and TRBJ1-1, with D hard to call. There are 14 residues in the CDR3. Germline-derived CDR1 and CDR2 are SGHTA and FQGNSA. CDR3 sequence reads: CASSLNAANTEAIF. The CDR3 DNA sequence: TGTGCCAGCAGCTTAAACGCGGCCAACACTGAAGCTATCTTT.

V gene TRBV6-6 combines with J gene TRBJ2-7; the match to TRBD1 covers 8 bases. This CDR3 region has 14 residues. Germline-derived CDR1 and CDR2 are MNHNY and SVGAGI (reference sequence). V trimming: 8 bases; J trimming: 4 bases; junction bases outside the gene matches: 10. The DNA for the CDR3 is TGTGCCAGCTATCAGGGGGCGACGTCGTACGAGCAGTACTTC. Its protein is CASYQGATSYEQYF.

The chain joins TRBV5-4 to TRBJ1-1, with D tentatively TRBD1 (6 bases). This CDR3 is built from 17 residues. V dropped 2 bases and J dropped 1 base, with 18 bases sitting between them. Germline assignment: CDR1 SGHNT and CDR2 YYREEE (reference sequence). This CDR3 reads CASSFPLPGARNTEAFF. Here the CDR3 DNA reads TGTGCCAGCAGCTTTCCTCTCCCGGGGGCGCGGAACACTGAAGCTTTCTTT.

A word on this clonotype: A read error may be the cause here, since a much bigger clone is one base away. The V gene is TRBV20-1, the J gene TRBJ1-6; D perhaps matches TRBD1 (5 bases). The germline V gene has CDR1 DFQATT and CDR2 SNEGSKA (reference sequence). The CDR3 has 15 residues. V lost 3 bases, J lost 6 bases, and 15 bases lay in between. The CDR3 here is CSARADGAGNSPLHF. In DNA, the CDR3 is TGCAGTGCTAGGGCTGACGGGGCCGGTAATTCACCCCTCCACTTT.

In this sample, this clonotype turned up a few times. CDR3 loop: CASKQALGANEKLFF. The CDR3 coding sequence is TGTGCCAGCAAACAGGCGCTGGGGGCTAATGAAAAACTGTTTTTT. The chain has TRBV11-2 and TRBJ1-4, with a tentative D call TRBD1 (5 bases). The CDR3 is 15 amino acids. The germline V and J ends were trimmed by 7 bases and 3 bases, with 15 bases remaining between them. Germline V CDR1 and CDR2: SGHAT, FQNNGV.

This chain uses TRBV20-1 with TRBJ2-5; D tentatively fits TRBD1 or TRBD2 (6 bases each). This CDR3 is 16 amino acids long. Germline V gene lookup returns CDR1 DFQATT and CDR2 SNEGSKA (reference sequence). V gave up 5 bases and J gave up 7 bases, with 26 bases separating them. The CDR3 loop is CSAGVTGLRRGGTQYF. The CDR3 nucleotides read TGCAGTGCTGGAGTAACAGGGTTGAGACGGGGAGGGACCCAGTACTTC.

The chain joins TRBV20-1 to TRBJ1-4, with D possibly TRBD1 on 6 matching bases. Germline CDR1 DFQATT, CDR2 SNEGSKA (reference sequence). V was pared by 6 bases and J by 8 bases, with 22 bases between. This CDR3 spans 15 amino acids. The CDR3 region has the DNA TGCAGTGCCCTGGAATGGGTGACAGGCGGAGAAAAACTGTTTTTT. This sequence encodes CSALEWVTGGEKLFF.

The genes are TRBV24-1 and TRBJ2-1; D not certain. CDR3 size: 12 residues. From germline, CDR1 is KGHDR and CDR2 SFDVKD. V was shortened by 4 bases and J by 5 bases, with 5 bases between the two germline ends. The CDR3 loop is CATSDRNNEQFF. As DNA, the CDR3 is TGTGCCACCAGTGACCGCAACAATGAGCAGTTCTTC.

The genes are TRBV2 and TRBJ1-2, with D perhaps matching TRBD1 (5 bases). CDR1 and CDR2 (germline): SNHLY, FYNNEI. This CDR3 has 15 residues. The V gene lost 1 base and the J gene lost 2 bases, with 11 bases spanning the gap. The CDR3 reads CASSEVSGKNYGYTF. CDR3 in DNA: TGTGCCAGCAGTGAAGTGTCAGGGAAGAACTATGGCTACACCTTC.

The table lists this clonotype with a few counts. The CDR3 nucleotides are TGTGCCAGCTCTGGACAAGCTGGAAACACCATATATTTT. It yields the protein CASSGQAGNTIYF. V gene TRBV2 combines with J gene TRBJ1-3; perhaps TRBD1 as D (5 bases). V lost 8 bases to trimming and J lost 2 bases, with 10 bases between them. CDR1 and CDR2 from the germline V gene are SNHLY and FYNNEI. CDR3 size: 13 residues.

This clonotype came up a few times. The chain links TRBV2 to TRBJ2-2; the match to TRBD1 covers 9 bases. V dropped 6 bases and J dropped 3; count of bases not matched to a gene: 5. Germline V gene sequence: CDR1 SNHLY, CDR2 FYNNEI. The CDR3 runs to 15 residues. The CDR3 DNA is TGTGCCAGCAGACCGGGACAGGGCTACACCGGGGAGCTGTTTTTT. Its protein product is CASRPGQGYTGELFF.

A remark on this clonotype: The junction departs from germline at one end; a sequencing error may be responsible. This rearrangement joins TRBV6-1 to TRBJ2-5; 8 bases map to TRBD1. The CDR3 runs to 14 residues. Germline CDR1 and CDR2: MNHNS and SASEGT. The DNA of the CDR3 is TGTGCCGCCCACCCCGGGACAGGCCAAGGGACCCAGTACTTC. As protein: CAAHPGTGQGTQYF.

This rearrangement joins TRBV5-6 to TRBJ2-1; no definite D call. The CDR3 is made up of 16 amino acids. V lost 1 base and J 3 bases, leaving 14 bases between the germline ends. Germline V lookup: CDR1 SGHDT, CDR2 YYEEEE. The CDR3 here is CASSLIMSLSYNEQFF. The CDR3 nucleotides read TGTGCCAGCAGCTTGATCATGTCTTTAAGCTACAATGAGCAGTTCTTC.

This clonotype was seen a few times. The chain carries TRBV6-6 and TRBJ1-3; weak D call: TRBD1 (5 bases). V was pared by 5 bases and J by 4 bases, with 12 bases between. Germline assignment: CDR1 MNHNY and CDR2 SVGAGI (reference sequence). The CDR3 extends over 14 amino acids. The CDR3 DNA reads TGTGCCAGCAGTCCCGGGGCCGCGGGAAACACCATATATTTT. It yields the protein CASSPGAAGNTIYF.

This chain connects TRBV12-3 or TRBV12-4 to TRBJ2-3, with D maybe TRBD1 (6 bases). V lost 6 bases to trimming and J lost 4 bases, with 17 bases between them. There are 15 residues in the CDR3. CDR3 sequence: CASRPTDSFPDTQYF. The DNA of the CDR3 is TGTGCCAGCAGACCTACGGACAGTTTCCCAGATACGCAGTATTTT.

This clonotype was observed a handful of times. V gene TRBV20-1 combines with J gene TRBJ1-2, with D perhaps matching TRBD1 (6 bases). The CDR3 is 13 amino acids. The germline V and J ends were trimmed by 6 bases and 2 bases, with 13 bases remaining between them. Germline values: CDR1 DFQATT, CDR2 SNEGSKA (reference sequence). The CDR3 coding sequence is TGCAGTGCAATACAGGGTAGGAACTATGGCTACACCTTC. Protein product: CSAIQGRNYGYTF.

This clonotype occurred a few times. This sequence joins TRBV7-8 and TRBJ2-5; D is perhaps TRBD1 (6 bases). Germline V gene sequence: CDR1 SGHVS, CDR2 FQNEAQ. The germline V and J ends were trimmed by 5 bases and 0 bases, with 19 bases remaining between them. CDR3 length: 17 residues. The CDR3 spells CASSQSTPGHYQETQYF. The CDR3 DNA follows: TGTGCCAGCAGCCAGAGTACCCCGGGACACTACCAAGAGACCCAGTACTTC.

The chain recombines TRBV20-1 with TRBJ1-2; D is unclear. The V gene's germline CDR1 is DFQATT and CDR2 SNEGSKA (reference sequence). Trimming left V 2 bases short and J 2 bases short, with 6 bases between. The CDR3 contains 12 residues. CDR3 in DNA: TGCAGTGCTAGACACGGGAACTATGGCTACACCTTC. Translation: CSARHGNYGYTF.

V is TRBV19 and J is TRBJ1-5; 9 bases fit TRBD1. The germline V gene encodes CDR1 LNHDA and CDR2 SQIVND (reference sequence). The V and J ends lost 4 bases and 4 bases, in that order; junction bases with no gene match: 8. There are 16 residues in the CDR3. The CDR3 DNA follows: TGTGCCAGTAGTACGCTCCGGACAGGGGCTAATCAGCCCCAGCATTTT. Translated: CASSTLRTGANQPQHF.

This sequence joins TRBV9 and TRBJ1-2, with D possibly TRBD1 on 6 matching bases. The V and J ends lost 3 bases and 7 bases respectively, with 13 bases between them. Germline loops: CDR1 SGDLS, CDR2 YYNGEE. The CDR3 contains 13 residues. CDR3 bases: TGTGCCAGCAGCGCTACAGGGACGCGTGGCTACACCTTC. Translation: CASSATGTRGYTF.

This clonotype was seen only a few times. This may be a read error: a much more frequent sequence differs by one nucleotide. This chain connects TRBV30 to TRBJ1-1; D not resolved. CDR3 size: 13 residues. The V end lost 1 base, the J end lost 5 bases, and 11 bases lay between the germline ends. Per germline, CDR1 GTSNPN and CDR2 SVGIG (reference sequence). CDR3 nucleotides: TGTGCCTGGAGTGAACTTGGAGCTACTGAAGCTTTCTTT. Protein product: CAWSELGATEAFF. Looking up the rest from reference TRBV30 and TRBJ1-1 gives the full variable domain: SQTIHQWPATLVQPVGSPLSLECTVEGTSNPNLYWYRQAAGRGLQLLFYSVGIGQISSEVPQNLSASRPQDRQFILSSKKLLLSDSGFYLCAWSELGATEAFFGQGTRLTVV.

This clonotype was counted at least ten times. The CDR3 spells CASRGTSGVYNEQFF. The CDR3 DNA follows: TGTGCCAGTCGAGGGACTAGCGGGGTCTACAATGAGCAGTTCTTC. The chain joins TRBV2 to TRBJ2-1; 13 bases match TRBD2. CDR1 is SNHLY and CDR2 is FYNNEI in the germline V gene. The CDR3 spans 15 residues. With V trimmed by 9 bases and J by 3 bases, 5 bases remained unmatched.

In this sample, this clonotype turned up a few times. The rearrangement uses TRBV5-1 and TRBJ2-5; 11 nucleotides align to TRBD2. The germline V gene encodes CDR1 SGHRS and CDR2 YFSETQ. After removal of 3 bases from V and 1 base from J, the junction contained 5 bases not matched to a gene. The CDR3 is made up of 16 amino acids. The CDR3 DNA sequence: TGCGCCAGCAGCTCTATAGCGGGGGGGACCCAAGAGACCCAGTACTTC. It encodes CASSSIAGGTQETQYF.

V gene TRBV20-1 combines with J gene TRBJ1-2, with 8 bases identical to TRBD1. The CDR3 has 15 residues. The J segment lost 2 bases and the V segment lost 3 bases, leaving 8 bases of the junction unmatched. Germline V gene lookup returns CDR1 DFQATT and CDR2 SNEGSKA (reference sequence). The CDR3 protein is CSASQGAGTNYGYTF. In nucleotides, the CDR3 is TGCAGTGCTAGTCAGGGGGCAGGGACCAACTATGGCTACACCTTC.

This clonotype was counted a few times. V and J are TRBV3-1 and TRBJ2-5; D is possibly TRBD1 (5 bases). V was shortened by 4 bases and J by 2 bases, with 17 bases between the two germline ends. The CDR3 spans 16 residues. Germline V gene data show CDR1 as LGHDT and CDR2 as YNNKEL (reference sequence). CDR3 residues: CASSPSLQGPQETQYF. The DNA of the CDR3 is TGTGCCAGCAGCCCGTCTCTCCAGGGCCCACAAGAGACCCAGTACTTC.